Below are 13 T cell receptor beta chains sequenced from a single sample in a study of blood T cell repertoires in COVID-19. Profiled with immunoSEQ multiplex PCR; TCRdb holds only in-frame clones, not every one. The sample gives hundreds of thousands of clones, about four fifths of which show up once; roughly 9.6% is in the top ten. Source material: peripheral blood. All receptors derive from a woman older than 75 with acute or convalescent COVID-19.

The chain uses TRBV12-3 or TRBV12-4 and TRBJ1-1; no definite D call. Trimming took off 2 bases at V and 4 bases at J, with 8 bases between the two ends. The length of the CDR3 is 13 residues. Here the CDR3 reads CASSLKEGTEAFF. The CDR3 bases are TGTGCCAGCAGTTTAAAGGAGGGCACTGAAGCTTTCTTT.

The J gene is TRBJ2-3, the V gene TRBV6-6; TRBD2 matches 8 bases. There are 17 residues in the CDR3. The germline V gene encodes CDR1 MNHNY and CDR2 SVGAGI (reference sequence). Trimming removed 5 bases from V and 3 bases from J; junction bases left unmatched: 13. The CDR3 DNA sequence: TGTGCCAGCAGTCCCTGGGCGGGGAGCGGGGGTACAGATACGCAGTATTTT. Its translation: CASSPWAGSGGTDTQYF.

The chain couples TRBV9 to TRBJ2-3; weak D call: TRBD2 (7 bases). The V end was cut by 4 bases, the J end by 4 bases, with 16 bases between. Germline CDR1 reads SGDLS; CDR2 reads YYNGEE. This CDR3 has 15 amino acids. The CDR3 here is CASSPLGGLADTQYF. The CDR3 nucleotides read TGTGCCAGCAGCCCGCTCGGGGGGCTCGCAGATACGCAGTATTTT.

The chain links TRBV3-1 (or the pseudogene TRBV3-2) to TRBJ1-5; D ambiguous. Germline V lookup: CDR1 LGHDT, CDR2 YNNKEL (reference sequence). The CDR3 has 13 amino acids. The V end was cut by 2 bases, the J end by 5 bases, with 7 bases between. The CDR3 loop reads CASSQLRDQPQHF. In nucleotides, the CDR3 is TGTGCCAGCAGCCAACTACGGGATCAGCCCCAGCATTTT.

V usage is TRBV5-5 and J usage is TRBJ2-7; D is undetermined. This CDR3 contains 11 residues. The germline V gene encodes CDR1 SGHKS and CDR2 YYEKEE (reference sequence). With 2 bases removed from V and 6 bases from J, the gap between germline ends came to 6 bases. The CDR3 bases are TGTGCCAGCAGCTTCACCGGCGAGCAGTACTTC. Protein: CASSFTGEQYF.

The rearrangement joins TRBV28 to TRBJ2-1; 9 nucleotides align to TRBD2. CDR3 size: 14 residues. Per the germline V gene, CDR1 is MDHEN and CDR2 is SYDVKM. J was trimmed by 8 bases and V by 6 bases; bases with no gene match: 8. CDR3 sequence (DNA): TGTGCCAGCAGGAATGGACTAGCGCGCGATGAGCAGTTCTTC. Translated, it gives CASRNGLARDEQFF.

The chain employs TRBV24-1 and TRBJ2-1; TRBD1 agrees at 7 bases. Germline V CDR1 and CDR2: KGHDR, SFDVKD. There are 16 residues in the CDR3. V dropped 1 base and J dropped 2; count of bases not matched to a gene: 4. The CDR3, as DNA: TGTGCCACCAGTGATTTACCGGGACAGACCTACAATGAGCAGTTCTTC. It encodes CATSDLPGQTYNEQFF.

The rearrangement joins TRBV19 to TRBJ2-1, with TRBD1 as a possible D gene (6 bases). Germline V CDR1 and CDR2: LNHDA, SQIVND (reference sequence). Trimming shortened V by 6 bases and J by 3 bases, and 9 bases separated the two germline ends. This CDR3 has 13 residues. The DNA for the CDR3 is TGTGCCAGTAGCCCGACAGGCTACAATGAGCAGTTCTTC. Its protein product is CASSPTGYNEQFF.

CDR3 bases: TGCGCCAGCAGCCAAGTTCCGGGACAGCCTCCTAGCAATCAGCCCCAGCATTTT. Protein product: CASSQVPGQPPSNQPQHF. The chain joins TRBV4-1 to TRBJ1-5; 7 bases are a match to TRBD1. Looked up from germline, CDR1 is MGHRA and CDR2 is YSYEKL. This CDR3 comprises 18 residues. With V trimmed by 1 base and J by 0 bases, 9 bases remained unmatched.

V usage is TRBV5-1 and J usage is TRBJ2-1; TRBD1 agrees at 10 bases. The V gene's germline CDR1 is SGHRS and CDR2 YFSETQ. CDR3 length: 15 residues. The junction had 6 bases not matched to a gene; V was cut back by 4 bases and J by 5 bases. The CDR3 DNA is TGCGCCAGCAGCCGGCCCGGGACAGGGGACAATGAGCAGTTCTTC. This codes for CASSRPGTGDNEQFF.

The chain combines TRBV6-5 with TRBJ2-1, with TRBD2 identical over 8 bases. V was clipped by 6 bases and J by 1 base; unmatched bases: 5. The CDR3 length is 15 residues. The germline CDR1 and CDR2 sequences are MNHEY and SVGAGI. DNA of the CDR3: TGTGCCAGCAGGACTAGCGAGTGGTCCTACAATGAGCAGTTCTTC. Translating it yields CASRTSEWSYNEQFF.

This clone occurred a few times. The rearrangement joins TRBV7-9 to TRBJ2-1; 9 nucleotides align to TRBD1. Germline V CDR1 and CDR2: SEHNR, FQNEAQ (reference sequence). Trimming removed 5 bases from V and 9 bases from J; junction bases left unmatched: 8. The CDR3 totals 14 residues. CDR3 nucleotide sequence: TGTGCCAGCAGCCCAAGGACAGGGGTTGCTGAGCAGTTCTTC. This sequence encodes CASSPRTGVAEQFF.

As DNA, the CDR3 is TGTGCCAGCAGAAGGGACAGGGGGCTTCAGCCCCAGCATTTT. Translation gives CASRRDRGLQPQHF. The chain combines TRBV28 with TRBJ1-5; 12 positions agree with TRBD1. V lost 6 bases to trimming and J lost 6 bases; unmatched junction nucleotides: 3. CDR1 and CDR2 from the germline V gene are MDHEN and SYDVKM. The CDR3 sequence is 14 residues long.